The present T cell receptor beta chain was sequenced within a study of blood T cell repertoires in COVID-19. V was shortened by 8 bases and J by 7 bases, with 17 bases between the two germline ends. CDR1 and CDR2 from the germline V gene are KGHDR and SFDVKD. The CDR3 has 14 amino acids. Measured with immunoSEQ multiplex PCR; TCRdb has only the in-frame clones, and not every one. Found here are over 70,000 clones, roughly 84% of them singletons; the top ten hold 11%. This clonotype originated in a man aged 60 to 75 with COVID-19, enrolled during active disease. Sample: peripheral blood. V and J are TRBV24-1 and TRBJ2-1; TRBD2 might be the D (6 bases). CDR3 coding DNA: TGTGCCACCAAGGCGGAGGGATTAGGGAATGAGCAGTTCTTC. Its protein product is CATKAEGLGNEQFF.